The 18 T cell receptor beta chains below all came from one sample that was sequenced in a study of molecular identifiers for immune sequencing clone quantification. In TCRdb, the PCR reads were re-called with MiXCR into one record per CDR3 protein. Of approximately 590,000 distinct CDR3 sequences listed, less than 30% are singletons. Sequenced: naive CD8+ T cells from blood, with Jurkat cell RNA spiked in. Subset given: FACS-sorted CD8+CD4-CCR7+CD45RA+ naive T cells. These TCRs come from a human donor in good health. Some libraries in this study had Jurkat cell RNA spiked in.

This clonotype has more than one count but fewer than ten. The CDR3 reads CATSTGGPVFEQYF. The CDR3 DNA is TGTGCCACCAGCACTGGAGGCCCAGTTTTCGAGCAGTACTTC. The chain uses TRBV15 and TRBJ2-7; TRBD2 might be the D (5 bases). Germline values: CDR1 LNHNV, CDR2 YYDKDF (reference sequence). This CDR3 has 14 amino acids. Trimming stripped 4 bases from V and 6 bases from J, with 16 bases between.

V gene TRBV7-3 combines with J gene TRBJ2-5, with D possibly being TRBD1 or TRBD2 (6 bases each). The CDR3 is 12 amino acids. V lost 6 bases and J lost 9, with 14 bases in between. CDR1 is SGHTA, CDR2 FQGTGA, per germline. Here the CDR3 DNA reads TGTGCCAGCAGGCGGGACAAGGAGGCCCAGTACTTC. Translating it yields CASRRDKEAQYF.

This clonotype came up many times. The CDR3 is CSVDRRANYGYTF. The CDR3 DNA reads as TGCAGCGTTGACAGAAGAGCTAACTATGGCTACACCTTC. V gene TRBV29-1 combines with J gene TRBJ1-2; D not resolved. V shed 3 bases and J shed 0 bases, with 8 bases lying between them. CDR1 is SQVTM and CDR2 is ANQGSEA in the germline V gene. The CDR3 runs 13 residues.

The chain couples TRBV6-5 to TRBJ2-2, with 12 nucleotides matching TRBD2. The CDR3 extends over 15 amino acids. Trimming removed 5 bases from V and 6 bases from J; junction bases left unmatched: 4. Germline loops: CDR1 MNHEY, CDR2 SVGAGI. For the CDR3, the DNA is TGTGCCAGCAGTCTAGCGGGGGGGGGAGCCGGGGAGCTGTTTTTT. Translating it yields CASSLAGGGAGELFF.

This clonotype was seen more than once but under ten times. The rearrangement links TRBV6-2 or TRBV6-3 to TRBJ2-2; D gene ambiguous. The CDR3 extends over 13 amino acids. Germline V gene sequence: CDR1 MNHEY, CDR2 SVGEGT. V lost 3 bases to trimming and J lost 4 bases, with 6 bases between them. CDR3 sequence (DNA): TGTGCCAGCAGTTATTTTGGCACCGGGGAGCTGTTTTTT. This translates into CASSYFGTGELFF.

This clonotype has at least ten counts. The chain employs TRBV3-1 and TRBJ2-3, with D perhaps assigned TRBD1 or TRBD2 (5 bases each). Trimming removed 4 bases at V and 3 bases at J, with 20 bases between. This CDR3 contains 17 residues. Germline lookup yields CDR1 LGHDT and CDR2 YNNKEL (reference sequence). CDR3 sequence reads: CASSPSWGSPPTDTQYF. CDR3 nucleotide sequence: TGTGCCAGCAGCCCCTCGTGGGGGAGTCCCCCAACAGATACGCAGTATTTT.

This clonotype occurred many times. The rearrangement uses TRBV7-8 and TRBJ2-3; TRBD2 might be the D (6 bases). The CDR3 consists of 17 residues. Trimming cost V 1 base and J 1 base, with 15 bases left between them. CDR1 and CDR2 from the germline V gene are SGHVS and FQNEAQ. The CDR3 DNA reads TGTGCCAGCAGCTTAGTTTGGCCTGGCGGGGGCACAGATACGCAGTATTTT. Protein: CASSLVWPGGGTDTQYF.

This clonotype was seen more than once but under ten times. The J gene is TRBJ2-7, the V gene TRBV27; D might be TRBD1 or TRBD2, each matching 5 bases. V shed 0 bases and J shed 2 bases, with 11 bases lying between them. The CDR3 has 15 residues. The germline V gene encodes CDR1 MNHEY and CDR2 SMNVEV (reference sequence). CDR3 residues: CASSLSGDGAYEQYF. CDR3 coding DNA: TGTGCCAGCAGTTTATCGGGGGACGGAGCCTACGAGCAGTACTTC.

As to this clonotype: This clone may be a read error of a much larger clone one base away. The J gene is TRBJ1-2, the V gene TRBV7-6; TRBD1 is a possible D gene (5 bases). CDR1 SGHVS and CDR2 FNYEAQ come from the germline V gene. CDR3 size: 16 residues. V was shortened by 5 bases and J by 7 bases, with 23 bases between the two germline ends. CDR3 residues: CASSLQVRAGPLGYTF. The CDR3 DNA reads as TGTGCCAGCAGCCTCCAAGTCAGGGCAGGTCCTCTTGGCTACACCTTC.

The J gene is TRBJ1-1, the V gene TRBV12-3 or TRBV12-4, with 9 positions matching TRBD1. This CDR3 is 14 amino acids long. The junction had 3 bases not matched to a gene; V was cut back by 7 bases and J by 0 bases. The CDR3 here is CASTGTGMNTEAFF. As DNA, the CDR3 is TGTGCCAGCACCGGGACAGGGATGAACACTGAAGCTTTCTTT.

This clonotype was detected many times. At one of its ends the junction is not consistent with the germline gene, which may arise from a read error. The chain combines TRBV9 with TRBJ2-7, with 7 bases lining up with TRBD1. The CDR3 extends over 15 amino acids. The germline CDR1 and CDR2 sequences are SGDLS and YYNGEE. The CDR3 sequence: CASSPSGTASYEQYF. CDR3 DNA sequence: TGCGCCAGCAGCCCCTCCGGGACAGCATCCTACGAGCAGTACTTC.

This chain joins TRBV20-1 and TRBJ2-1; TRBD2 matches at 7 bases. This CDR3 contains 15 residues. The V segment lost 0 bases and the J segment 3 bases; nucleotides outside the gene matches: 5. The germline CDR1 and CDR2 sequences are DFQATT and SNEGSKA (reference sequence). The CDR3, as DNA: TGCAGTGCTAGAGATCTGTGGGGGGGCTACAATGAGCAGTTCTTC. Its translation is CSARDLWGGYNEQFF.

This clonotype was found a few times. The chain has TRBV4-1 and TRBJ2-1, with TRBD2 identical over 12 bases. Germline trimming cut 0 bases from V and 15 bases from J; bases unmatched to any gene: 12. CDR1 is MGHRA, CDR2 YSYEKL, per germline. The CDR3 contains 16 residues. The CDR3 spells CASSQDRGASGGVRFF. As DNA, the CDR3 is TGCGCCAGCAGCCAAGATCGCGGGGCTAGCGGGGGGGTGCGGTTCTTC.

To note about this clonotype: A much larger clone differs by one base, so this may be a read error. No conserved phenylalanine or tryptophan ends this CDR3, so it is likely a read error. The chain uses TRBV5-6 and TRBJ1-1, with D unresolved. V dropped 0 bases and J dropped 7 bases, with 13 bases sitting between them. This CDR3 spans 14 amino acids. The germline gives CDR1 SGHDT, CDR2 YYEEEE. The CDR3 loop is CASSLAPDGSEAFL. DNA of the CDR3: TGTGCCAGCAGCTTGGCCCCGGACGGGAGTGAAGCTTTCCTT.

The table lists this clonotype with many counts. This chain connects TRBV5-4 to TRBJ2-7, with 8 bases matching TRBD1. This CDR3 is built from 14 residues. The V segment lost 3 bases and the J segment 5 bases; nucleotides outside the gene matches: 7. Germline V gives CDR1 SGHNT, CDR2 YYREEE (reference sequence). The CDR3: CASSSRQGFHEQYF. The DNA for the CDR3 is TGTGCCAGCAGCTCGCGACAGGGGTTCCACGAGCAGTACTTC.

The rearrangement links TRBV6-5 to TRBJ2-3; TRBD2 agrees at 9 bases. From germline, CDR1 is MNHEY and CDR2 SVGAGI. V dropped 5 bases and J dropped 3; count of bases not matched to a gene: 6. This CDR3 is 15 amino acids long. The CDR3 reads CASSHLAGSTDTQYF. In DNA, the CDR3 is TGTGCCAGCAGTCACCTAGCGGGGAGTACAGATACGCAGTATTTT.

A note on this clonotype: Relative to the germline gene, one junction end is altered; a read error may explain this. The chain joins TRBV20-1 to TRBJ2-5, with 10 bases fitting TRBD1. Germline CDR1 and CDR2: DFQATT and SNEGSKA (reference sequence). CDR3 length: 15 amino acids. The DNA of the CDR3 is TGCAGTGCTAGAGACGGGACAGGGGTCGAAGAGAGCCAGTACTTC. This codes for CSARDGTGVEESQYF.

This clonotype was observed a few times. The chain joins TRBV7-9 to TRBJ2-1, with 7 bases that match TRBD2. Germline CDR1 and CDR2: SEHNR and FQNEAQ (reference sequence). The CDR3 runs to 13 residues. Losses at the gene ends were 5 bases for V and 5 bases for J; bases not matched to a gene: 3. CDR3 protein: CASSLREDNEQFF. CDR3 nucleotide sequence: TGTGCCAGCAGCCTCCGGGAGGACAATGAGCAGTTCTTC.